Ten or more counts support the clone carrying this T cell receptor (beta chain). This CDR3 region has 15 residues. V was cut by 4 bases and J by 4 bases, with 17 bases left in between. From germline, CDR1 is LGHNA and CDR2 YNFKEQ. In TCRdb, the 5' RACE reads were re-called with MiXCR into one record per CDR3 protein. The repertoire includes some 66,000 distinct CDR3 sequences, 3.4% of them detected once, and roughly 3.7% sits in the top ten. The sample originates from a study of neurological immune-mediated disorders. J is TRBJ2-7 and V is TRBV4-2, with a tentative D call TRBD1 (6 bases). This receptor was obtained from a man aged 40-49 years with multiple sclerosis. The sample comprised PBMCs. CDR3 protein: CASSPWHRVGYEQYF. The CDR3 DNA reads TGTGCCAGCAGCCCGTGGCACAGGGTGGGGTACGAGCAGTACTTC.